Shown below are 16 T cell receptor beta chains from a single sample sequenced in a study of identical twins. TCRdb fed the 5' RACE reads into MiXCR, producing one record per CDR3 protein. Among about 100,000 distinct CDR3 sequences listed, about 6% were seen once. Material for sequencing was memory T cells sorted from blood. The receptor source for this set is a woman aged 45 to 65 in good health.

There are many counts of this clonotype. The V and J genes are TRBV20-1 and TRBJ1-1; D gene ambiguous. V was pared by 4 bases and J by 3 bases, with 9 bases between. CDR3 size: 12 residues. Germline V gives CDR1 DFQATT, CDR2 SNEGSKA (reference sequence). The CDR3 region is CSANRGDTEAFF. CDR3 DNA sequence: TGCAGTGCTAATCGGGGTGACACTGAAGCTTTCTTT.

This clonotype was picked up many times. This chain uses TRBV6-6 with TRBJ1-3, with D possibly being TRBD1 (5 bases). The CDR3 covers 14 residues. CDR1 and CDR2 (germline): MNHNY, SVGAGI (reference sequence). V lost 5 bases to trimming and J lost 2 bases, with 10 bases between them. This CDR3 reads CASSNRKAGNTIYF. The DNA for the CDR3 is TGTGCCAGCAGTAACAGGAAAGCTGGAAACACCATATATTTT.

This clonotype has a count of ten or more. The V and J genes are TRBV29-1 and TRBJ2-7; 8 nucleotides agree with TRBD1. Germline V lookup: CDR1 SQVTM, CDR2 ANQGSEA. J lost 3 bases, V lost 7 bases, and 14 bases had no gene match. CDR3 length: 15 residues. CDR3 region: CSASRTGKGDYEQYF. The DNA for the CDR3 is TGCAGCGCTTCCCGGACAGGGAAGGGGGACTACGAGCAGTACTTC.

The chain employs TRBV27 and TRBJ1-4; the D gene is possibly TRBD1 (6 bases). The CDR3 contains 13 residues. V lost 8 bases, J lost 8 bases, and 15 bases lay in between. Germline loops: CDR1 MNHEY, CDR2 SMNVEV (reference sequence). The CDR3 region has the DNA TGTGCCAGCTACGACAGGAGGAAGGAAAAACTGTTTTTT. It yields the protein CASYDRRKEKLFF. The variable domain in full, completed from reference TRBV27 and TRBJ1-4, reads EAQVTQNPRYLITVTGKKLTVTCSQNMNHEYMSWYRQDPGLGLRQIYYSMNVEVTDKGDVPEGYKVSRKEKRNFPLILESPSPNQTSLYFCASYDRRKEKLFFGSGTQLSVL.

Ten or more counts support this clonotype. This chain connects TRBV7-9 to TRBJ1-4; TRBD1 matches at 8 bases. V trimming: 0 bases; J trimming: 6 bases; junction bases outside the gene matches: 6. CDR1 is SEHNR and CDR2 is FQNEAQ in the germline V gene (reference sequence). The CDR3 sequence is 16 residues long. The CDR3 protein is CASSLAGQGADEKLFF. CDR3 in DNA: TGTGCCAGCAGCTTAGCTGGTCAGGGGGCCGATGAAAAACTGTTTTTT.

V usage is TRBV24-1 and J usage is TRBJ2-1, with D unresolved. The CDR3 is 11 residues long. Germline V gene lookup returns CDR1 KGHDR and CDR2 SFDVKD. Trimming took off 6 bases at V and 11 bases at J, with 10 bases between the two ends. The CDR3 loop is CATSMDQKQFF. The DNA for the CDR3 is TGTGCCACCAGTATGGACCAGAAGCAGTTCTTC.

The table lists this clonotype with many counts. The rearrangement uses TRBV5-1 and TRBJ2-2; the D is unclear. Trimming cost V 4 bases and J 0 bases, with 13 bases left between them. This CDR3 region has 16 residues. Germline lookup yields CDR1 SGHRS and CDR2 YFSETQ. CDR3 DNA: TGCGCCAGCAGCCACCGCTGGGCGGCGAACACCGGGGAGCTGTTTTTT. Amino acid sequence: CASSHRWAANTGELFF. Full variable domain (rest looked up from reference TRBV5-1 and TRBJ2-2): KAGVTQTPRYLIKTRGQQVTLSCSPISGHRSVSWYQQTPGQGLQFLFEYFSETQRNKGNFPGRFSGRQFSNSRSEMNVSTLELGDSALYLCASSHRWAANTGELFFGEGSRLTVL.

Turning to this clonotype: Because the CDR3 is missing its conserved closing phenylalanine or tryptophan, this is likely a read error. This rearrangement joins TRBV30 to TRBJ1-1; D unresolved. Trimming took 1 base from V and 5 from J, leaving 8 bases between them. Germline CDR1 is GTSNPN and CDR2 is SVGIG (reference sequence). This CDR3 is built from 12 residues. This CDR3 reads CAWSAGFTEAFI. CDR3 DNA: TGTGCCTGGAGTGCCGGGTTTACTGAAGCTTTCATT.

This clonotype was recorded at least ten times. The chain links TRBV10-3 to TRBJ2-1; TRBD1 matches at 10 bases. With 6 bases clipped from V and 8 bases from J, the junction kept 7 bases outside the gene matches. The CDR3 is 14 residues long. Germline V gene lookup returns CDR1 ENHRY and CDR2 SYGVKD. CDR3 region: CAIRKTGGSDEQFF. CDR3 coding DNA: TGTGCCATCAGAAAGACAGGGGGCAGCGATGAGCAGTTCTTC.

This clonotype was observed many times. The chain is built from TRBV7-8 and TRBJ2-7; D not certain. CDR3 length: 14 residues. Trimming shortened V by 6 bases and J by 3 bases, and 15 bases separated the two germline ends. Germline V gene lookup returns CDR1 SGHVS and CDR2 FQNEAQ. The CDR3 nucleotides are TGTGCCAGCAGTTTCCGAGAGACCAGCTACGAGCAGTACGTC. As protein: CASSFRETSYEQYV.

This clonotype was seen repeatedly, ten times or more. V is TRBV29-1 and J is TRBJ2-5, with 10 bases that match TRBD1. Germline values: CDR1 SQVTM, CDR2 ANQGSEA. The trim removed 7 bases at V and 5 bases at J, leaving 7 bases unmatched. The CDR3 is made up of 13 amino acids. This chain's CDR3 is CSGGQGVGETQYF. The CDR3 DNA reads TGCAGCGGAGGACAGGGGGTAGGGGAGACCCAGTACTTC.

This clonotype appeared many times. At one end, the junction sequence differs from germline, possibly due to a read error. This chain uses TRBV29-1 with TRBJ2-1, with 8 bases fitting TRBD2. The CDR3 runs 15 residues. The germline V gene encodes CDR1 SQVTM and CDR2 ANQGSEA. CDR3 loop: CSGDRGLASSNEQFF. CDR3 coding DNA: TGCAGCGGAGATCGCGGACTAGCTTCCTCCAATGAGCAGTTCTTC.

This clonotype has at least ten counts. CDR3 protein: CSARGVGREAAQETQYF. The CDR3 coding sequence is TGCAGTGCTAGAGGGGTCGGGCGGGAGGCCGCCCAAGAGACCCAGTACTTC. The chain joins TRBV20-1 to TRBJ2-5; 8 positions match TRBD2. The V gene's germline CDR1 is DFQATT and CDR2 SNEGSKA (reference sequence). Trimming removed 1 base from V and 1 base from J; junction bases left unmatched: 11. The CDR3 sequence is 17 residues long.

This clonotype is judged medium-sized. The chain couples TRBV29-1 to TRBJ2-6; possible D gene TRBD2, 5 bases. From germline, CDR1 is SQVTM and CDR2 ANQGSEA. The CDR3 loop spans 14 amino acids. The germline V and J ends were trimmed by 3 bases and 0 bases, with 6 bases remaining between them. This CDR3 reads CSVEGASGANVLTF. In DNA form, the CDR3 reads TGCAGCGTTGAGGGAGCCTCTGGGGCCAACGTCCTGACTTTC.

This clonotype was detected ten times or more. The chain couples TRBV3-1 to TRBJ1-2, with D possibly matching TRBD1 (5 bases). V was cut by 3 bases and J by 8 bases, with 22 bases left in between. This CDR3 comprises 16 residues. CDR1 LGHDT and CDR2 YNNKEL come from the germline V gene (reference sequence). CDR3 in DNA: TGTGCCAGCAGCCAGACCGCAGCCGGGGGTAAGGGCGGCTACACCTTC. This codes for CASSQTAAGGKGGYTF.

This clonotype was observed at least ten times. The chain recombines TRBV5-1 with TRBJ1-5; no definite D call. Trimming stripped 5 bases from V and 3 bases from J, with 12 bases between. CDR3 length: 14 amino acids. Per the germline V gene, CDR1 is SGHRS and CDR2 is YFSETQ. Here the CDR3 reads CASSVDGSNQPQHF. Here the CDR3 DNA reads TGCGCCAGCAGTGTGGACGGATCCAATCAGCCCCAGCATTTT.